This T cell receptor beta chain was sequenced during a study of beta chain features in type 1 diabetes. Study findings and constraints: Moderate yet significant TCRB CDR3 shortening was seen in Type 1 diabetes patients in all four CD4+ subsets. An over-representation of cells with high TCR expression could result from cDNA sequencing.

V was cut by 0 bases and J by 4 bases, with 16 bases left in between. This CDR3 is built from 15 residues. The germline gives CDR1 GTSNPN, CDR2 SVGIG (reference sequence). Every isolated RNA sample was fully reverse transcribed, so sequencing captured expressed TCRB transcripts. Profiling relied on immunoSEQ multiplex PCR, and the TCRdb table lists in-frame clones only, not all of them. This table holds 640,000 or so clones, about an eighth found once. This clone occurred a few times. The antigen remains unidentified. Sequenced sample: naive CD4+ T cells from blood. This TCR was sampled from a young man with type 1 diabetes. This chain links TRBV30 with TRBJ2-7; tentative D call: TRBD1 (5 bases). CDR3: CAWSVLGLGRYEQYF. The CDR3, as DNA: TGTGCCTGGAGTGTACTGGGGCTCGGAAGGTACGAGCAGTACTTC.